Sequencing of this T cell receptor beta chain was carried out in a study of PD-1 blockade in classical Hodgkin lymphoma. In the study overall: Nivolumab was administered to patients intravenously at 3 mg/kg every 2 weeks. Overall study findings and caveats: Newly diagnosed patients and complete responders had comparable diversity at baseline.

Germline V CDR1 and CDR2: LNHDA, SQIVND (reference sequence). The V end lost 3 bases, the J end lost 2 bases, and 14 bases lay between the germline ends. The CDR3 runs 16 residues. The protocol was immunoSEQ multiplex PCR, while the TCRdb copy is restricted to in-frame clones and leaves out a portion. The repertoire includes about 32,000 clones, roughly four fifths of them detected once, and roughly 15% sits in the top ten. Time point defined: cycle 4 day 1 (C4D1), after five to seven weeks of nivolumab. Every patient relapsed after autologous stem cell transplantation, and brentuximab vedotin exposure varied. This clone was picked up one time. No antigen is known for it.

The chain uses TRBV19 and TRBJ1-3, with a tentative D call TRBD1 (5 bases). The source material was peripheral blood mononuclear cells (PBMCs), sampled before the fourth cycle of nivolumab. This TCR was recovered from a human donor with classical Hodgkin lymphoma. The CDR3 nucleotides are TGTGCCAGTAGTATTGCAGGGAGGGCCCCTGGAAACACCATATATTTT. Amino acids: CASSIAGRAPGNTIYF. Supplemented by reference TRBV19 and TRBJ1-3, the full variable domain reads DGGITQSPKYLFRKEGQNVTLSCEQNLNHDAMYWYRQDPGQGLRLIYYSQIVNDFQKGDIAEGYSVSREKKESFPLTVTSAQKNPTAFYLCASSIAGRAPGNTIYFGEGSWLTVV.